The rows below give T cell receptor beta chains drawn from one sample of a study of beta chain features in type 1 diabetes. The method was immunoSEQ multiplex PCR; TCRdb's version includes in-frame clones alone and lacks a portion of them. Of hundreds of thousands of clones listed, approximately 30% are singletons. The sequenced sample consisted of naive CD4+ T cells from blood. These receptors were obtained from a young man in good health. The CDR3 runs from the conserved cysteine through the conserved F or W. Fields, in order: J gene, V gene, D gene, clone size, CDR3 protein, CDR3 DNA. A D gene is named only where the DNA matches it firmly. Some rows mark clone size as missing; the rest say once, few, many or name a class of expanded clone.

j_gene: TRBJ2-3; v_gene: TRBV7-2; d_gene: TRBD2; abundance: -; CDR3aa: CASSSGTSGTDTQYF; CDR3nt: TGTGCCAGCAGTTCCGGGACTAGCGGCACAGATACGCAGTATTTT
j_gene: TRBJ2-1; v_gene: TRBV7-2; d_gene: -; abundance: -; CDR3aa: CASSLETSYNEQFF; CDR3nt: TGTGCCAGCAGCTTAGAGACCAGCTACAATGAGCAGTTCTTC
j_gene: TRBJ2-5; v_gene: TRBV7-6; d_gene: -; abundance: few; CDR3aa: CASSLGRNRGVETQYF; CDR3nt: TGTGCCAGCAGCTTAGGGCGCAATCGGGGAGTAGAGACCCAGTACTTC
j_gene: TRBJ2-1; v_gene: TRBV20-1; d_gene: -; abundance: few; CDR3aa: CSANRVSQFF; CDR3nt: TGCAGTGCTAACAGGGTGTCGCAGTTCTTC
j_gene: TRBJ1-5; v_gene: TRBV30; d_gene: -; abundance: -; CDR3aa: CAWSPESNQPQHF; CDR3nt: TGTGCCTGGAGTCCAGAGAGCAATCAGCCCCAGCATTTT
j_gene: TRBJ2-3; v_gene: TRBV7-3; d_gene: -; abundance: few; CDR3aa: CASSLSGYTDTQYF; CDR3nt: TGTGCCAGCAGCTTATCAGGGTACACAGATACGCAGTATTTT
j_gene: TRBJ2-7; v_gene: TRBV9; d_gene: TRBD2; abundance: -; CDR3aa: CASSVLSSGALYEQYF; CDR3nt: TGTGCCAGCAGCGTACTAAGCAGCGGGGCCCTTTACGAGCAGTACTTC
j_gene: TRBJ2-1; v_gene: TRBV2; d_gene: -; abundance: few; CDR3aa: CASRDLIEDRRGYNEQFF; CDR3nt: TGTGCCAGCAGAGATTTAATTGAGGACCGGAGGGGGTACAATGAGCAGTTCTTC
j_gene: TRBJ1-1; v_gene: TRBV29-1; d_gene: -; abundance: -; CDR3aa: CSARGTVNTEAFF; CDR3nt: TGCAGCGCCCGAGGCACGGTGAACACTGAAGCTTTCTTT
j_gene: TRBJ2-1; v_gene: TRBV5-6; d_gene: TRBD1; abundance: -; CDR3aa: CASSLPGQGSYNEQFF; CDR3nt: TGTGCCAGCAGCTTGCCGGGACAGGGTTCCTACAATGAGCAGTTCTTC
j_gene: TRBJ1-1; v_gene: TRBV30; d_gene: -; abundance: -; CDR3aa: CAWRGGGWNAEAFF; CDR3nt: TGTGCCTGGAGAGGGGGAGGGTGGAACGCTGAAGCTTTCTTT
j_gene: TRBJ2-7; v_gene: TRBV29-1; d_gene: TRBD1; abundance: -; CDR3aa: CSVVQGETYEQYF; CDR3nt: TGCAGCGTTGTACAGGGGGAAACCTACGAGCAGTACTTC
j_gene: TRBJ2-5; v_gene: TRBV18; d_gene: -; abundance: -; CDR3aa: CASSPVSGSSLQETQYF; CDR3nt: TGTGCCAGCTCACCGGTATCGGGCTCTAGTCTCCAAGAGACCCAGTACTTC
j_gene: TRBJ2-5; v_gene: TRBV29-1; d_gene: -; abundance: -; CDR3aa: CSVGYQETQYF; CDR3nt: TGCAGCGTTGGGTACCAAGAGACCCAGTACTTC
j_gene: TRBJ2-1; v_gene: TRBV19; d_gene: -; abundance: few; CDR3aa: CASGGLSSYNEQFF; CDR3nt: TGTGCCAGCGGAGGACTGAGCTCCTACAATGAGCAGTTCTTC
j_gene: TRBJ1-1; v_gene: TRBV18; d_gene: -; abundance: once; CDR3aa: CASSPQTGSDTEAFF; CDR3nt: TGTGCCAGCTCACCACAAACAGGCTCGGACACTGAAGCTTTCTTT
j_gene: TRBJ2-6; v_gene: TRBV2; d_gene: -; abundance: -; CDR3aa: CASSVGQLSGANVLTF; CDR3nt: TGTGCCAGCAGTGTTGGGCAGCTTTCTGGGGCCAACGTCCTGACTTTC
j_gene: TRBJ1-2; v_gene: TRBV7-9; d_gene: TRBD1; abundance: -; CDR3aa: CASSLKGAGGGYTF; CDR3nt: TGTGCCAGCAGCCTGAAGGGGGCAGGAGGCGGCTACACCTTC
j_gene: TRBJ2-5; v_gene: TRBV19; d_gene: -; abundance: few; CDR3aa: CASSTYSVAETQYF; CDR3nt: TGTGCCAGTAGTACCTACAGCGTAGCAGAGACCCAGTACTTC
j_gene: TRBJ2-7; v_gene: TRBV10-3; d_gene: TRBD1; abundance: few; CDR3aa: CAIRGGQDSYEQYF; CDR3nt: TGTGCCATCAGGGGGGGACAGGACTCCTACGAGCAGTACTTC
j_gene: TRBJ2-4; v_gene: TRBV7-3; d_gene: -; abundance: few; CDR3aa: CASSLLNRLNIQYF; CDR3nt: TGTGCCAGCAGCTTACTCAACAGGTTGAACATTCAGTACTTC
j_gene: TRBJ2-7; v_gene: TRBV18; d_gene: -; abundance: -; CDR3aa: CASSPRTGLDEQYF; CDR3nt: TGTGCCAGCTCACCAAGGACGGGGTTAGACGAGCAGTACTTC
j_gene: TRBJ2-3; v_gene: TRBV5-1; d_gene: TRBD2; abundance: -; CDR3aa: CASSLALAASTDTQYF; CDR3nt: TGCGCCAGCAGCTTGGCCCTAGCGGCTAGCACAGATACGCAGTATTTT
j_gene: TRBJ1-1; v_gene: TRBV4-2; d_gene: -; abundance: -; CDR3aa: CASSQTYNTEAFF; CDR3nt: TGTGCCAGCAGCCAGACCTATAACACTGAAGCTTTCTTT
j_gene: TRBJ2-1; v_gene: TRBV18; d_gene: -; abundance: -; CDR3aa: CASSRTPPYNEQFF; CDR3nt: TGTGCCAGCTCAAGGACCCCTCCCTACAATGAGCAGTTCTTC
j_gene: TRBJ2-1; v_gene: TRBV15; d_gene: -; abundance: few; CDR3aa: CATSREMPAPASYNEQFF; CDR3nt: TGTGCCACCAGCAGAGAAATGCCGGCTCCGGCTTCATACAATGAGCAGTTCTTC
j_gene: TRBJ1-1; v_gene: TRBV4-1; d_gene: TRBD1; abundance: -; CDR3aa: CASRGGTGGSEAFF; CDR3nt: TGCGCCAGCAGAGGAGGAACAGGGGGCTCTGAAGCTTTCTTT
j_gene: TRBJ1-1; v_gene: TRBV4-3; d_gene: -; abundance: -; CDR3aa: CASSQERVNTEAFF; CDR3nt: TGCGCCAGCAGCCAAGAGAGGGTGAACACTGAAGCTTTCTTT
j_gene: TRBJ2-1; v_gene: TRBV18; d_gene: TRBD1; abundance: few; CDR3aa: CASSFDRDNEQFF; CDR3nt: TGTGCCAGCTCATTTGACAGGGACAATGAGCAGTTCTTC
j_gene: TRBJ2-7; v_gene: TRBV21-1; d_gene: -; abundance: few; CDR3aa: CASSKEPQRVRYEQYF; CDR3nt: TGTGCCAGCAGCAAAGAGCCCCAGCGGGTACGCTACGAGCAGTACTTC
j_gene: TRBJ2-7; v_gene: TRBV9; d_gene: -; abundance: -; CDR3aa: CASSMTGDSYEQYF; CDR3nt: TGTGCCAGCAGCATGACAGGTGACTCCTACGAGCAGTACTTC
j_gene: TRBJ2-5; v_gene: TRBV10-3; d_gene: TRBD1; abundance: -; CDR3aa: CAISEADREETQYF; CDR3nt: TGTGCCATCAGTGAGGCGGACAGGGAAGAGACCCAGTACTTC
j_gene: TRBJ2-1; v_gene: TRBV30; d_gene: TRBD2; abundance: -; CDR3aa: CAWRGLAVYNEQFF; CDR3nt: TGTGCCTGGAGGGGCCTAGCGGTCTACAATGAGCAGTTCTTC
j_gene: TRBJ2-3; v_gene: TRBV7-3; d_gene: TRBD2; abundance: -; CDR3aa: CASSTGTSGTDTQYF; CDR3nt: TGTGCCAGCAGCACAGGGACTAGCGGCACAGATACGCAGTATTTT
j_gene: TRBJ2-3; v_gene: TRBV9; d_gene: TRBD2; abundance: -; CDR3aa: CASRAGGRGDTQYF; CDR3nt: TGTGCCAGCAGAGCGGGAGGGCGTGGAGATACGCAGTATTTT
j_gene: TRBJ2-3; v_gene: TRBV27; d_gene: TRBD2; abundance: -; CDR3aa: CASNRAGRPDTQYF; CDR3nt: TGTGCCAGCAACCGGGCCGGGAGGCCAGATACGCAGTATTTT
j_gene: TRBJ1-1; v_gene: TRBV29-1; d_gene: -; abundance: few; CDR3aa: CSGLSGAWAEAFF; CDR3nt: TGCAGCGGCCTCTCAGGGGCGTGGGCTGAAGCTTTCTTT
j_gene: TRBJ2-7; v_gene: TRBV5-4; d_gene: TRBD1; abundance: -; CDR3aa: CASSASGQGLTWYF; CDR3nt: TGTGCCAGCAGCGCATCGGGACAGGGCCTTACGTGGTACTTC
j_gene: TRBJ1-1; v_gene: TRBV29-1; d_gene: TRBD1; abundance: -; CDR3aa: CSVDLRTGTEAFF; CDR3nt: TGCAGCGTTGACCTCAGGACAGGCACTGAAGCTTTCTTT
j_gene: TRBJ2-1; v_gene: TRBV5-6; d_gene: -; abundance: few; CDR3aa: CASSFLFQAQWNEQFF; CDR3nt: TGTGCCAGCAGCTTTTTGTTTCAGGCGCAATGGAATGAGCAGTTCTTC
j_gene: TRBJ2-3; v_gene: TRBV5-1; d_gene: TRBD2; abundance: -; CDR3aa: CASSPGLAGVTDTQYF; CDR3nt: TGCGCCAGCAGCCCAGGACTAGCGGGAGTGACAGATACGCAGTATTTT
j_gene: TRBJ1-2; v_gene: TRBV7-9; d_gene: TRBD1; abundance: few; CDR3aa: CASSPRTGQGYTF; CDR3nt: TGTGCCAGCAGCCCCAGGACAGGGCAGGGCTACACCTTC